Sequencing of this TCR beta chain was carried out in a study of immune evolution from preneoplasia to lung adenocarcinoma. This clone was seen only once. The antigen remains unidentified. Germline and junction disagree at one end, which may indicate a read error. Findings and caveats of the study: Normal lung had highest clonality; later lesions appeared denser, more diverse. From normal lung to invasive adenocarcinoma, top clone frequencies appeared to decrease.

The repertoire was sequenced with immunoSEQ multiplex PCR; TCRdb's copy has only in-frame clones and lacks some. The data show around 10,000 clones, 65% to 80% seen once. The CDR3 contains 13 residues. Germline V gene sequence: CDR1 ENHRY, CDR2 SYGVKD. The sequence was collected from a person aged 60 to 70 with lung adenocarcinoma. Some clones in this sample may be carry-over from other donors' samples. The V gene is TRBV10-3, the J gene TRBJ1-1; D possibly corresponds to TRBD1 (6 bases). Material for sequencing was FFPE normal lung tissue adjacent to the tumor. The CDR3 spells CASSKQGITEAFF. For the CDR3, the DNA is TGTGCCAGCAGTAAACAGGGAATCACTGAAGCTTTCTTT.